One TCR beta chain is described in this entry. The antigen is undetermined. Trimming shortened V by 5 bases and J by 4 bases, and 15 bases separated the two germline ends. This CDR3 is built from 15 residues. CDR1 is SGHVS and CDR2 is FQNEAQ in the germline V gene. It was with 60 Vbeta and 13 Jbeta primers that the PCR ran. Original processing notes: A later analysis counted 80 million or so unique TCR beta chains, 10 million to 12 million shared. Assay used: immunoSEQ multiplex PCR; TCRdb lists only in-frame clones, some missing. V, J and clone size reflect that table, while D and trimming were determined from the DNA. The table records tens of thousands of clones, approximately 80% of them present only once. The sample is drawn from a study of cytomegalovirus exposure and HLA in healthy donors. Broader study findings: Rates of TCR association differed by HLA locus in a later analysis, with DRB1 highest and HLA-C lowest. Specific recognition of CMV antigens was confirmed in vitro for a few chains (all CMV-associated). A later analysis reportedly found that, within productive TCRs, an Asian-associated ancestry cluster had fewer N-insertions than the mean observed across the roughly 700 donors.

What was sequenced was PBMCs. This receptor was identified in a man aged 40-55 years in good health and CMV-seronegative. The chain carries TRBV7-8 and TRBJ2-1; possibly TRBD2 for D (5 bases). Written as DNA, the CDR3 is TGTGCCAGCAGCCCGTCGAGAGGGTTGTACAATGAGCAGTTCTTC. This gives the protein CASSPSRGLYNEQFF.